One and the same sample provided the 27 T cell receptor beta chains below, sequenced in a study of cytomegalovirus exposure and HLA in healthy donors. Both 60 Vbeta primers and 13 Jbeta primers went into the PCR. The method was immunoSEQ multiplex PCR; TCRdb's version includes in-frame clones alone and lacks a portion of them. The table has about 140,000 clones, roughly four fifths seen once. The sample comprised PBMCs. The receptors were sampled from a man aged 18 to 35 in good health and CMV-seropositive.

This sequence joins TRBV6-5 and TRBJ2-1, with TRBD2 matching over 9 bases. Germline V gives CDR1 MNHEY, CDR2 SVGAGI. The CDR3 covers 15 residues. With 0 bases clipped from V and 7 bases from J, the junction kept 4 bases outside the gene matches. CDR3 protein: CASSYSGGGGNEQFF. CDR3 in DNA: TGTGCCAGCAGTTACTCTGGCGGGGGGGGAAATGAGCAGTTCTTC.

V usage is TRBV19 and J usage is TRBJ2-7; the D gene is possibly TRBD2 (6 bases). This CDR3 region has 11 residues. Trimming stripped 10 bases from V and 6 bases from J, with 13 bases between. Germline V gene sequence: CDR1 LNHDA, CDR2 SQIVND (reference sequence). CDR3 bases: TGTGCCACCAAGTGGGGGGTCGAGCAGTACTTC. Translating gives CATKWGVEQYF.

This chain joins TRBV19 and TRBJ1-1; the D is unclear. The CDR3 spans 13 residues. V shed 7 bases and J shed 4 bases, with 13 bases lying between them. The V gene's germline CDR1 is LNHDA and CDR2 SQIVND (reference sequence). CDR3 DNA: TGTGCCAGTACCCCACAAGGGAGCACTGAAGCTTTCTTT. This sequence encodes CASTPQGSTEAFF.

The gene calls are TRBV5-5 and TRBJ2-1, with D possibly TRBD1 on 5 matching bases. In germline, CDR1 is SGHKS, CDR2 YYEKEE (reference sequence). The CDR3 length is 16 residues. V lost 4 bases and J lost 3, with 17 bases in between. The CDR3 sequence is CASSGQGNNGYNEQFF. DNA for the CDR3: TGTGCCAGCAGCGGCCAGGGAAATAACGGCTACAATGAGCAGTTCTTC.

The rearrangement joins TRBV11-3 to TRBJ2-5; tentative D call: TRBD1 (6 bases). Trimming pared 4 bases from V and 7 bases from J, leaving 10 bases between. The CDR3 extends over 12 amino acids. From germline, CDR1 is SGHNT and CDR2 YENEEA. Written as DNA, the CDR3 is TGTGCCAGCAGCTCCAGGGGTCGGACCCAGTACTTC. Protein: CASSSRGRTQYF. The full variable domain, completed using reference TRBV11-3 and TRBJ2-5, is EAGVVQSPRYKIIEKKQPVAFWCNPISGHNTLYWYLQNLGQGPELLIRYENEEAVDDSQLPKDRFSAERLKGVDSTLKIQPAELGDSAVYLCASSSRGRTQYFGPGTRLLVL.

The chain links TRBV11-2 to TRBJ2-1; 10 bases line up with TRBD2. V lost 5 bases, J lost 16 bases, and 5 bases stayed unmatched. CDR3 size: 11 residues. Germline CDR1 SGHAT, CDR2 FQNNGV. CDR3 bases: TGTGCCAGCAGCCCCGCTAGCGGGAGTTTCTTC. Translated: CASSPASGSFF.

CDR3 sequence (DNA): TGTGCCTGGAGGACATCGCCAAACACTGAAGCTTTCTTT. It yields the protein CAWRTSPNTEAFF. V usage is TRBV30 and J usage is TRBJ1-1; no firm D call. V was pared by 3 bases and J by 2 bases, with 10 bases between. CDR1 and CDR2 from the germline V gene are GTSNPN and SVGIG (reference sequence). CDR3 length equals 13 residues.

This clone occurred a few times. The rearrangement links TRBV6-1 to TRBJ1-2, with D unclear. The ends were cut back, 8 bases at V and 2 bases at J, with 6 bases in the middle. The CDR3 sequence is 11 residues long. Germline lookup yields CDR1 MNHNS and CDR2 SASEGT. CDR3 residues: CASGQNYGYTF. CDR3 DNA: TGTGCCAGCGGGCAGAACTATGGCTACACCTTC.

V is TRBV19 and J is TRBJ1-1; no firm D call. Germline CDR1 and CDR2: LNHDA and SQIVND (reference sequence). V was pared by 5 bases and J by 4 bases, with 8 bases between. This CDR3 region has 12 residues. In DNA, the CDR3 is TGTGCCAGTAGTCCCGCGGGCACTGAAGCTTTCTTT. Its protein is CASSPAGTEAFF.

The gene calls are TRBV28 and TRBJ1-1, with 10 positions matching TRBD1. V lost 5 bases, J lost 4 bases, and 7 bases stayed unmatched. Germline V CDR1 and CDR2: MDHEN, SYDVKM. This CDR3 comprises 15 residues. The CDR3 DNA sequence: TGTGCCAGCAGTCGGACAGGGGGTGGGGTCACTGAAGCTTTCTTT. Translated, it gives CASSRTGGGVTEAFF.

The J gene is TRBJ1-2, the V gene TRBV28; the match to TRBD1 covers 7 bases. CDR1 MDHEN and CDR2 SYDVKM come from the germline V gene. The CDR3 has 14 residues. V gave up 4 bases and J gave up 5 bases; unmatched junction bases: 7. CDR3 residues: CASSSGGEPYGYTF. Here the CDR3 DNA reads TGTGCCAGCAGTTCAGGGGGTGAGCCTTATGGCTACACCTTC.

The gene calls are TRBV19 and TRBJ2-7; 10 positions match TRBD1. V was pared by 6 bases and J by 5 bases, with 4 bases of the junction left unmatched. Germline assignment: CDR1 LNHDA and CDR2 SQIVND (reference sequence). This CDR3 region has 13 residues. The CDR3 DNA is TGTGCCAGTAGGACCGGGACAGGGGACGAGCAGTACTTC. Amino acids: CASRTGTGDEQYF.

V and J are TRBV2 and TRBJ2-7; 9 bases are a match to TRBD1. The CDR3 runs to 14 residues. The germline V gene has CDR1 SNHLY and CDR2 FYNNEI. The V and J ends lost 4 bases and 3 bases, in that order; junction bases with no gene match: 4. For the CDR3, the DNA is TGTGCCAGCAGTGGACAGGGGGTAGGCTACGAGCAGTACTTC. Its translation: CASSGQGVGYEQYF.

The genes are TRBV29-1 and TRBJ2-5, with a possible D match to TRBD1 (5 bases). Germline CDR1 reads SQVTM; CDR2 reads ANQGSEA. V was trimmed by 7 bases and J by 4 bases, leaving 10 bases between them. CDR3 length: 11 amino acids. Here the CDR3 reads CSAGLGETQYF. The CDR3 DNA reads TGCAGCGCAGGGTTAGGAGAGACCCAGTACTTC.

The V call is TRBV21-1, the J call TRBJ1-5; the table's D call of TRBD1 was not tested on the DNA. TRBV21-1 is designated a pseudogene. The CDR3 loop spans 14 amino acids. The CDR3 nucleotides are TGTGCCAGCGCTCGGGACATAACTAATCAGCCCCAGCATTTT. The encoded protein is CASARDITNQPQHF.

CDR3 sequence (DNA): TGTGCCAGCCTCGTGGTCAGTGCGGGGAACACTGAAGCTTTCTTT. Encoded protein: CASLVVSAGNTEAFF. The chain recombines TRBV6-5 with TRBJ1-1; D remains ambiguous. Trimming took 8 bases from V and 1 from J, leaving 17 bases between them. The CDR3 loop spans 15 amino acids. Germline V gene sequence: CDR1 MNHEY, CDR2 SVGAGI.

The CDR3 loop is CASSLSLENTGELFF. DNA for the CDR3: TGTGCCAGCAGCTTGTCATTAGAGAACACCGGGGAGCTGTTTTTT. The J gene is TRBJ2-2, the V gene TRBV5-4; no firm D call. CDR1 is SGHNT and CDR2 is YYREEE in the germline V gene (reference sequence). The CDR3 runs 15 residues. The V gene lost 1 base and the J gene lost 1 base, with 8 bases spanning the gap.

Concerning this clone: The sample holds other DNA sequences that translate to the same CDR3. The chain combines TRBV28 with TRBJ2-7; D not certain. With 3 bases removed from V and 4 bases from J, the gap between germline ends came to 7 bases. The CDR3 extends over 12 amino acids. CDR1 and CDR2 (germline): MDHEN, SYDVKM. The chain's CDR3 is CASSFGLYEQYF. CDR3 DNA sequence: TGTGCCAGCAGTTTCGGTTTATACGAGCAGTACTTC.

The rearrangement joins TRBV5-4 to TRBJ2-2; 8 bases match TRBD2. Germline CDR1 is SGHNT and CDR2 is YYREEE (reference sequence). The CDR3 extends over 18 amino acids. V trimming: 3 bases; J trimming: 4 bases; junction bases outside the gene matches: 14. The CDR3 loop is CASSSFSSGRAGTGELFF. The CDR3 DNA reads TGTGCCAGCAGCTCCTTTTCCAGCGGGAGAGCGGGCACCGGGGAGCTGTTTTTT.

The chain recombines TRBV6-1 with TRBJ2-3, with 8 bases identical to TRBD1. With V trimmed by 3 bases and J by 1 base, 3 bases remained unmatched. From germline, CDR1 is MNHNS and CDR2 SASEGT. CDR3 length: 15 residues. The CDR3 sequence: CASSEDRVGTDTQYF. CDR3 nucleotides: TGTGCCAGCAGTGAGGACAGGGTAGGCACAGATACGCAGTATTTT.

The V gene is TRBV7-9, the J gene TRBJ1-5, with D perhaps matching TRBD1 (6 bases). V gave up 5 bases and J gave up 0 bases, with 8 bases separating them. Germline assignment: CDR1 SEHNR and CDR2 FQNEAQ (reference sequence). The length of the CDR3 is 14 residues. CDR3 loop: CASSQGSSNQPQHF. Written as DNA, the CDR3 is TGTGCCAGCAGCCAGGGGTCTAGCAATCAGCCCCAGCATTTT.

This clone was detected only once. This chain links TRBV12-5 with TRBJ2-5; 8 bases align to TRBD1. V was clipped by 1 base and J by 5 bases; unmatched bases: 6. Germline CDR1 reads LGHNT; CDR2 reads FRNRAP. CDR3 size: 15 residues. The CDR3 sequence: CASGLDSGGAETQYF. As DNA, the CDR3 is TGTGCTAGTGGTTTGGACTCAGGGGGCGCGGAGACCCAGTACTTC. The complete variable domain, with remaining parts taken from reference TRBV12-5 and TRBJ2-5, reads DARVTQTPRHKVTEMGQEVTMRCQPILGHNTVFWYRQTMMQGLELLAYFRNRAPLDDSGMPKDRFSAEMPDATLATLKIQPSEPRDSAVYFCASGLDSGGAETQYFGPGTRLLVL.

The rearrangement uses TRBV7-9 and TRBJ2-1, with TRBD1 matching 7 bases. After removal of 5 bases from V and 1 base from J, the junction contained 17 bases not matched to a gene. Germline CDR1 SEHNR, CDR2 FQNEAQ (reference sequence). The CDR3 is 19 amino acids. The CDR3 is CASSVRGNRGPPSYNEQFF. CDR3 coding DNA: TGTGCCAGCAGCGTTCGTGGGAACAGGGGTCCCCCTTCCTACAATGAGCAGTTCTTC.

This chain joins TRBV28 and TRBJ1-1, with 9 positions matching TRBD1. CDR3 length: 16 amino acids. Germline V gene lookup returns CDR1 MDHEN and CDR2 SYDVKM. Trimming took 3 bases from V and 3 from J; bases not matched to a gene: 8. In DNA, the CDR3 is TGTGCCAGCAGTTTGGGACAGGGCGGCGGTTACACTGAAGCTTTCTTT. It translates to CASSLGQGGGYTEAFF.

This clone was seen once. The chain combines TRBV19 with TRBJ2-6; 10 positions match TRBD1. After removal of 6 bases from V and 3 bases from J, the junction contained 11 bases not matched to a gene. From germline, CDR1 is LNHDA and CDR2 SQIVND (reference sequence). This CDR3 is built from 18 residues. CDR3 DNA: TGTGCCAGTAGCCGTCGTGGACAGGGGGTTTTTGGGGCCAACGTCCTGACTTTC. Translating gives CASSRRGQGVFGANVLTF.

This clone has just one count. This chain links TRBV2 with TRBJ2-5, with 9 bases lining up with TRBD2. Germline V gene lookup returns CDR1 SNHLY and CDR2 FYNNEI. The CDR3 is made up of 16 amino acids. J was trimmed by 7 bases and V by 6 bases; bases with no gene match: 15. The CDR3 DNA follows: TGTGCCAGCAGCTCAGGGCCTAGCGGGGCTTCAGGGACCCAGTACTTC. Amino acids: CASSSGPSGASGTQYF.

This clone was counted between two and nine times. In DNA form, the CDR3 reads TGTGCCAGCAGCTTGCCCCGGAACTATGGCTACACCTTC. This gives the protein CASSLPRNYGYTF. The rearrangement uses TRBV5-4 and TRBJ1-2, with D hard to call. Germline V gene lookup returns CDR1 SGHNT and CDR2 YYREEE (reference sequence). The CDR3 runs to 13 residues. The V end lost 1 base, the J end lost 2 bases, and 6 bases lay between the germline ends.